This TCR beta chain was recovered during a study of cytomegalovirus exposure and HLA in healthy donors. About the study: HLA-typed donors were the source of roughly 80 million unique TCRs held in an early data release. Study-level points and caveats: Reportedly, a later analysis found an Asian-associated ancestry cluster had fewer N-insertions than the roughly 670-donor mean.

This clone was seen a few times. Its antigen is undetermined. Use of 60 Vbeta and 13 Jbeta primers characterized the PCR. Some clones are missing from TCRdb's copy, which holds only in-frame ones; the method was immunoSEQ multiplex PCR. Among 200,000 to 250,000 clones listed, around 70% were seen once. What was sequenced was PBMCs. The receptor was isolated from a man aged 40-49 years in good health and CMV-seropositive.

CDR3 in amino acids: CATSRERGTGELFF. CDR3 DNA: TGTGCCACCAGCAGAGAAAGGGGCACCGGGGAGCTGTTTTTT. The V gene is TRBV15, the J gene TRBJ2-2; D is possibly TRBD1 (5 bases). This CDR3 contains 14 residues. The germline V gene has CDR1 LNHNV and CDR2 YYDKDF (reference sequence). V was shortened by 0 bases and J by 4 bases, with 6 bases between the two germline ends. Variable domain in full (rest from reference TRBV15 and TRBJ2-2): DAMVIQNPRYQVTQFGKPVTLSCSQTLNHNVMYWYQQKSSQAPKLLFHYYDKDFNNEADTPDNFQSRRPNTSFCFLDIRSPGLGDTAMYLCATSRERGTGELFFGEGSRLTVL.